The clone carrying this T cell receptor beta chain came up a few times. The antigen is undetermined. Once RNA had been extracted, it was reverse transcribed into cDNA to act as the sequencing template. Profiled with immunoSEQ multiplex PCR; TCRdb holds only in-frame clones, not every one. Here the sample spans 98,000 or so clones, 50% to 60% being singletons. The sample is drawn from a study of CD8+ T cells in alopecia areata. V lost 1 base, J lost 5 bases, and 2 bases lay in between. CDR1 and CDR2 (germline): MNHEY, SVGAGI. The CDR3 is made up of 11 amino acids. Alopecia areata patients provided lesional scalp punch biopsies and peripheral blood. PBMCs were stained for CD3, CD4 and CD8, and CD4+ and CD8+ T cells were sorted. The study, taken as a whole, reports: Affected scalp, especially in alopecia totalis/universalis, had a higher clonality than normal scalp did.

This receptor was identified in a human donor with alopecia areata. The V gene is TRBV6-5, the J gene TRBJ2-5; D gene uncertain. Source material: NKG2D-low CD8+ T cells sorted from blood. CDR3 amino acids: CASSYFETQYF. CDR3 DNA sequence: TGTGCCAGCAGTTACTTCGAGACCCAGTACTTC.